This T cell receptor beta chain was observed in a study of a mutant IDH1 vaccine in newly diagnosed glioma. In the study overall: An approximately 62% male, approximately 38% female split and a mean age of around 37 years characterized treated patients.

The data were produced by immunoSEQ multiplex PCR, yet TCRdb's version contains in-frame clones alone and is incomplete. The sample lists about 32,000 clones, almost 80% occurring once. Germline CDR1 reads GTSNPN; CDR2 reads SVGIG (reference sequence). V was trimmed by 2 bases and J by 6 bases, leaving 17 bases between them. The CDR3 spans 15 residues. Time point reported: week 35, safety follow-up. Doses consisted of 300 ug of mutant IDH1 20-mer peptide each, paired with topical imiquimod. Worth noting for this clone: The target antigen is unknown.

Sequencing used PBMCs, obtained from a glioma patient whose treatment included an IDH1 peptide vaccine. V and J are TRBV30 and TRBJ2-1; maybe TRBD2 (6 bases). This sequence originates from a woman in her thirties with glioma. Some clones in this sample may be carry-over from other donors' samples. Here the CDR3 reads CAWSSQASVINEQFF. Written as DNA, the CDR3 is TGTGCCTGGAGTTCTCAGGCTAGCGTAATCAATGAGCAGTTCTTC.